This passage covers 10 T cell receptor beta chains from one sample sequenced in a study of cytomegalovirus exposure and HLA in healthy donors. The PCR was carried out with 60 Vbeta primers and 13 Jbeta primers. Using immunoSEQ multiplex PCR, the repertoire was profiled, and TCRdb retains in-frame clones only, with some absent. The sample lists about 140,000 clones, around four fifths occurring once. Input material: PBMCs. These receptors came from a man under 40 in good health and CMV-seronegative.

This chain connects TRBV2 to TRBJ1-1, with TRBD1 matching 7 bases. Trimming removed 4 bases from V and 5 bases from J; junction bases left unmatched: 7. CDR1 is SNHLY and CDR2 is FYNNEI in the germline V gene. The CDR3 length is 14 residues. The CDR3 loop reads CASSATGRRTEAFF. CDR3 bases: TGTGCCAGCAGTGCGACAGGGAGGAGGACTGAAGCTTTCTTT.

V usage is TRBV6-1 and J usage is TRBJ2-7; 8 positions agree with TRBD1. The junction had 17 bases not matched to a gene; V was cut back by 7 bases and J by 12 bases. CDR1 is MNHNS, CDR2 SASEGT, per germline. The CDR3 totals 14 residues. The CDR3 DNA sequence: TGTGCCAGCAACCCACCGGGACAGGCAAATGTCGCGTACTTC. Its protein is CASNPPGQANVAYF.

This clone was detected a few times. This chain connects TRBV5-4 to TRBJ2-7; 8 bases fit TRBD1. V was clipped by 4 bases and J by 5 bases; unmatched bases: 8. Germline-derived CDR1 and CDR2 are SGHNT and YYREEE (reference sequence). CDR3 size: 14 residues. CDR3 DNA sequence: TGTGCCAGCAGCCGACAGGGGTCTTTCGACGAGCAGTACTTC. Protein product: CASSRQGSFDEQYF.

This clone was counted between two and nine times. This chain joins TRBV7-2 and TRBJ2-2; D gene unclear. CDR3 length: 16 residues. V gave up 7 bases and J gave up 0 bases, with 15 bases separating them. Germline values: CDR1 SGHTA, CDR2 FQGNSA. DNA of the CDR3: TGTGCCAGCACCCAACGGGTTACAACGAACACCGGGGAGCTGTTTTTT. Protein sequence: CASTQRVTTNTGELFF.

This clone was recorded only once. The chain joins TRBV27 to TRBJ2-7; possibly TRBD1 for D (5 bases). CDR1 MNHEY and CDR2 SMNVEV come from the germline V gene (reference sequence). The CDR3 sequence is 14 residues long. Trimming cost V 5 bases and J 12 bases, with 23 bases left between them. CDR3 nucleotides: TGTGCCAGCAGTCCTCAGACAGACCCAGTAGTGGCGTACTTC. Protein: CASSPQTDPVVAYF.

The chain recombines TRBV5-8 with TRBJ2-3; the D gene is possibly TRBD1 (6 bases). CDR3 size: 15 residues. The V end was cut by 4 bases, the J end by 6 bases, with 18 bases between. Germline lookup yields CDR1 SGHTS and CDR2 YDEGEE. CDR3 region: CASSPWTETDDTQYF. In DNA form, the CDR3 reads TGTGCCAGCAGCCCGTGGACAGAGACGGATGATACGCAGTATTTT.

The V call is TRBV2, the J call TRBJ1-2; no reliable D call. The CDR3 is made up of 13 amino acids. V was pared by 4 bases and J by 8 bases, with 14 bases between. Per germline, CDR1 SNHLY and CDR2 FYNNEI. The CDR3 sequence is CASSGTGRDGYTF. CDR3 nucleotides: TGTGCCAGCAGTGGGACGGGGAGAGACGGCTACACCTTC.

The chain recombines TRBV2 with TRBJ2-7, with D tentatively TRBD2 (6 bases). Germline V gene data show CDR1 as SNHLY and CDR2 as FYNNEI. This CDR3 spans 15 amino acids. V lost 1 base and J lost 0, with 10 bases in between. CDR3 sequence reads: CASSEGGLNSYEQYF. The CDR3 nucleotides are TGTGCCAGCAGTGAAGGGGGACTTAACTCCTACGAGCAGTACTTC.

The V and J genes are TRBV28 and TRBJ2-5, with D tentatively TRBD2 (5 bases). The germline V gene encodes CDR1 MDHEN and CDR2 SYDVKM. Trimming cost V 2 bases and J 2 bases, with 12 bases left between them. CDR3 length: 15 residues. The CDR3 loop reads CASSLRLALQETQYF. In DNA, the CDR3 is TGTGCCAGCAGTTTAAGGCTAGCCCTACAAGAGACCCAGTACTTC.

CDR3: CSVELYNEQFF. The CDR3 DNA sequence: TGCAGCGTTGAACTCTACAATGAGCAGTTCTTC. This sequence joins TRBV29-1 and TRBJ2-1; D ambiguous. Looked up from germline, CDR1 is SQVTM and CDR2 is ANQGSEA. The V end was cut by 2 bases, the J end by 3 bases, with 2 bases between. CDR3 size: 11 residues.